This T cell receptor (beta chain) was profiled in a study of T cell responses to AZD1222 COVID-19 vaccine. Study-wide points: Spike-spanning, vaccine-associated CD4 TCRs were dominant at 160-218 and 743-854. Sampled repertoires all dated from after the peak T cell response. At baseline, seropositivity was found in only 6 or 7 AZD1222 recipients. Rises in breadth and depth of Spike-specific TCRs came after two AZD1222 doses.

The method was immunoSEQ multiplex PCR; TCRdb's version includes in-frame clones alone and lacks a portion of them. Among more than 75,000 clones listed, 75% to 95% were seen once. Of note for this clone: Its antigen remains unknown.

Germline loops: CDR1 MDHEN, CDR2 SYDVKM. CDR3 length: 14 residues. V shed 6 bases, J shed 5 bases, and the junction held 7 bases outside the gene matches. The TCR was taken from an adult who received the AZD1222 COVID-19 vaccine. This material consisted of peripheral blood, taken 28 days after the second AZD1222 dose. The chain recombines TRBV28 with TRBJ2-7; 10 nucleotides agree with TRBD1. The CDR3 is CASSPGTGDDEQYF. In nucleotides, the CDR3 is TGTGCCAGCAGCCCCGGGACAGGGGACGACGAGCAGTACTTC.